The table lists the clone carrying this TCR beta chain with a count of one. V was pared by 5 bases and J by 3 bases, with 13 bases between. The CDR3 extends over 14 amino acids. Germline V gene sequence: CDR1 SEHNR, CDR2 FQNEAQ (reference sequence). The data belong to a study of blood T cell repertoires in COVID-19. Study information: Samples of COVID-19 (acute and convalescent) were obtained from the United States, Italy and Spain.

In the source study's methods: Estimates of nucleated cell counts were drawn from the amplification of reference gene primers. Method: immunoSEQ multiplex PCR; TCRdb's copy keeps in-frame clones and lacks some. Clonal size and the V and J genes are those of that table, whereas D and trimming came from the DNA. The table records roughly 40,000 clones, approximately 87% of them present only once. The sequenced sample consisted of peripheral blood. The genes are TRBV7-9 and TRBJ2-5, with a possible D match to TRBD1 (5 bases). The source of this sequence is an older man with acute or convalescent COVID-19. CDR3 region: CASSPQVAKETQYF. For the CDR3, the DNA is TGTGCCAGCAGCCCACAGGTAGCCAAAGAGACCCAGTACTTC.